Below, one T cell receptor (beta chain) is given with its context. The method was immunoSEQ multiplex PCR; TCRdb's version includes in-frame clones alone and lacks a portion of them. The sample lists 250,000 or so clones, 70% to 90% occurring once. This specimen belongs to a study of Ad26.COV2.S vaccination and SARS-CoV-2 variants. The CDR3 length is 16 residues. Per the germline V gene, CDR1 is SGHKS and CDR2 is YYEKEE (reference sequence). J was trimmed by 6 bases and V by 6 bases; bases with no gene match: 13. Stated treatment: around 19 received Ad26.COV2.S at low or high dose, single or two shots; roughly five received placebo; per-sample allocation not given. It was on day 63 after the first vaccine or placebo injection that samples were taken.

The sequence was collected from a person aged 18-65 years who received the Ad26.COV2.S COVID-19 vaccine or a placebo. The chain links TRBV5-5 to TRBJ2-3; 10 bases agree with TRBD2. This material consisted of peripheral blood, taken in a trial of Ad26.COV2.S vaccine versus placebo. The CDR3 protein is CASIQSIAGGLDTQYF. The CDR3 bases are TGTGCCAGCATCCAATCGATAGCGGGGGGTTTGGATACGCAGTATTTT. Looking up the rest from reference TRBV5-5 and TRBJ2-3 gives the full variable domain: DAGVTQSPTHLIKTRGQQVTLRCSPISGHKSVSWYQQVLGQGPQFIFQYYEKEERGRGNFPDRFSARQFPNYSSELNVNALLLGDSALYLCASIQSIAGGLDTQYFGPGTRLTVL.